This T cell receptor (beta chain) was profiled in a study of blood T cell repertoires in COVID-19. Study details: Whether acute or convalescent, the COVID-19 samples came from the United States, Italy and Spain. The analysed material was cDNA or gDNA that came from T cells, B-cell-depleted T cells, or PBMCs.

In the original processing: Reference gene primer amplification in the assay estimated nucleated cell counts. Only in-frame clones appear in the TCRdb table, and some are missing; sequencing was by immunoSEQ multiplex PCR. V and J calls and clone size come straight from that table; D and trimming were deduced from the DNA. Of 200,000 to 250,000 clones detected, 85% to 90% appear once; the ten largest clones hold less than 3.5%. Germline values: CDR1 SGHTA, CDR2 FQGNSA. The CDR3 extends over 14 amino acids. The junction had 9 bases not matched to a gene; V was cut back by 5 bases and J by 8 bases. This clonotype was sampled from a woman aged 55-70 years with acute or convalescent COVID-19. The chain links TRBV7-2 to TRBJ1-2; 9 bases fit TRBD1. The specimen sequenced was peripheral blood. The CDR3, as DNA: TGTGCCAGCAGCCCCCCGGGGACAGGGAAAGGCTACACCTTC. Amino acids: CASSPPGTGKGYTF.